Listed here are 24 T cell receptor beta chains from one sample, sequenced in a study of shared clonotypes between healthy human individuals. Method: immunoSEQ multiplex PCR; TCRdb's copy keeps in-frame clones and lacks some. The table has 200,000 to 250,000 clones, under 80% seen once; the top ten hold around 10%. The sample taken for sequencing was memory CD4+ T cells sorted from blood. Subset defined: CD45RA-negative fraction. These receptors all come from a man aged 25-45 years in good health.

This clone was seen at least ten times. V usage is TRBV9 and J usage is TRBJ1-2; 10 nucleotides match TRBD1. The CDR3 has 17 residues. The V gene end was trimmed by 0 bases and the J gene end by 1 base; junction bases not matched to a gene: 6. Germline CDR1 is SGDLS and CDR2 is YYNGEE. CDR3 in amino acids: CASSVEGTGAYNYGYTF. For the CDR3, the DNA is TGTGCCAGCAGCGTAGAAGGGACAGGGGCCTATAACTATGGCTACACCTTC.

The V call is TRBV7-2, the J call TRBJ2-7; D tentatively fits TRBD1 or TRBD2 (5 bases each). Germline CDR1 SGHTA, CDR2 FQGNSA. V lost 4 bases, J lost 1 base, and 14 bases lay in between. The CDR3 consists of 15 residues. CDR3 sequence reads: CASSSVKGPSYEQYF. In DNA, the CDR3 is TGTGCCAGCAGCTCTGTGAAGGGACCTTCCTACGAGCAGTACTTC.

The genes are TRBV25-1 and TRBJ2-7; 9 bases align to TRBD1. The V gene's germline CDR1 is MGHDK and CDR2 SYGVNS. CDR3 length: 14 residues. J was trimmed by 4 bases and V by 8 bases; bases with no gene match: 9. The CDR3 reads CASRTRDRVYEQYF. The CDR3, as DNA: TGTGCCAGCCGAACCCGGGACAGGGTATACGAGCAGTACTTC.

This chain connects TRBV11-2 to TRBJ2-7; D uncertain. CDR1 is SGHAT and CDR2 is FQNNGV in the germline V gene. This CDR3 contains 16 residues. V lost 5 bases, J lost 1 base, and 18 bases lay in between. CDR3 in DNA: TGTGCCAGCAGCGCCATAGGGCAGTTTAATTCCTACGAGCAGTACTTC. It specifies CASSAIGQFNSYEQYF.

This chain joins TRBV30 and TRBJ2-3; the match to TRBD2 covers 13 bases. The CDR3 is 14 residues long. Looked up from germline, CDR1 is GTSNPN and CDR2 is SVGIG (reference sequence). V was clipped by 5 bases and J by 6 bases; unmatched bases: 5. The CDR3 region has the DNA TGTGCCTGGGAGGGACTAGCGGGAATTGATACGCAGTATTTT. Protein sequence: CAWEGLAGIDTQYF.

This clone was picked up a small number of times. This sample also contains other DNA sequences that code for the same CDR3. J is TRBJ2-1 and V is TRBV7-3; D not certain. Looked up from germline, CDR1 is SGHTA and CDR2 is FQGTGA. This CDR3 has 11 residues. V lost 2 bases and J lost 6, with 2 bases in between. Here the CDR3 DNA reads TGTGCCAGCAGCTTAGGCAATGAGCAGTTCTTC. Encoded protein: CASSLGNEQFF. The full variable domain, with the rest looked up from reference TRBV7-3 and TRBJ2-1, is GAGVSQTPSNKVTEKGKYVELRCDPISGHTALYWYRQSLGQGPEFLIYFQGTGAADDSGLPNDRFFAVRPEGSVSTLKIQRTERGDSAVYLCASSLGNEQFFGPGTRLTVL.

The rearrangement uses TRBV19 and TRBJ2-7, with a possible D match to TRBD1 (6 bases). Germline-derived CDR1 and CDR2 are LNHDA and SQIVND (reference sequence). V lost 4 bases, J lost 3 bases, and 10 bases lay in between. This CDR3 is 13 amino acids long. The CDR3 protein is CASSRGQGYEQYF. The CDR3 nucleotides are TGTGCCAGTAGTAGGGGGCAGGGCTACGAGCAGTACTTC.

This chain joins TRBV7-2 and TRBJ2-4, with D possibly being TRBD2 (5 bases). Germline V lookup: CDR1 SGHTA, CDR2 FQGNSA. Trimming took off 0 bases at V and 15 bases at J, with 15 bases between the two ends. The CDR3 contains 13 residues. The DNA for the CDR3 is TGTGCCAGCAGCTTAGCGTGGTCAGCGGCAAGGTACTTC. It encodes CASSLAWSAARYF.

V usage is TRBV14 and J usage is TRBJ1-5; D is perhaps TRBD1 (5 bases). V lost 4 bases and J 7 bases, leaving 8 bases between the germline ends. Germline V lookup: CDR1 SGHDN, CDR2 FVKESK. The CDR3 loop spans 12 amino acids. CDR3 in DNA: TGTGCCAGCAGCCGAGACAGCCAGCCCCAGCATTTT. Its translation: CASSRDSQPQHF.

This clone was observed a handful of times. This chain connects TRBV6-5 to TRBJ1-2; D gene unclear. This CDR3 region has 13 residues. Germline V gene sequence: CDR1 MNHEY, CDR2 SVGAGI. Trimming pared 6 bases from V and 6 bases from J, leaving 14 bases between. In nucleotides, the CDR3 is TGTGCCAGCAGGGAAAGGACGGCCCATGGCTACACCTTC. It is translated as CASRERTAHGYTF.

The J gene is TRBJ2-1, the V gene TRBV5-1; 8 nucleotides agree with TRBD2. V gave up 4 bases and J gave up 3 bases; unmatched junction bases: 9. This CDR3 is 16 amino acids long. The V gene's germline CDR1 is SGHRS and CDR2 YFSETQ. The chain's CDR3 is CASSLGVAGNYNEQFF. CDR3 nucleotides: TGCGCCAGCAGCCTCGGAGTAGCGGGAAACTACAATGAGCAGTTCTTC.

CDR3 loop: CASSADTRRVQETQYF. CDR3 DNA: TGTGCCAGCAGTGCGGACACTCGCCGAGTCCAAGAGACCCAGTACTTC. The chain recombines TRBV5-4 with TRBJ2-5; a possible D gene is TRBD1 (5 bases). This CDR3 is built from 16 residues. Trimming pared 5 bases from V and 1 base from J, leaving 18 bases between. Germline V gives CDR1 SGHNT, CDR2 YYREEE (reference sequence).

The chain combines TRBV7-9 with TRBJ1-5, with D perhaps TRBD1 (5 bases). Germline-derived CDR1 and CDR2 are SEHNR and FQNEAQ (reference sequence). CDR3 length equals 16 residues. V was shortened by 5 bases and J by 7 bases, with 21 bases between the two germline ends. CDR3 DNA sequence: TGTGCCAGCAGCCCCCTGACACCAGGGCTTGTACAGCCCCAGCATTTT. Translated, it gives CASSPLTPGLVQPQHF.

This chain uses TRBV7-3 with TRBJ2-2; D is possibly TRBD1 (5 bases). Per germline, CDR1 SGHTA and CDR2 FQGTGA. CDR3 size: 15 residues. Trimming removed 2 bases from V and 6 bases from J, with 13 bases in between. CDR3 nucleotide sequence: TGTGCCAGCAGCTTATCGAATGAAGGGGCCGGGGAGCTGTTTTTT. Translation: CASSLSNEGAGELFF.

The chain uses TRBV18 and TRBJ2-2; D remains ambiguous. Germline loops: CDR1 KGHSH, CDR2 LQKENI. Trimming took off 3 bases at V and 1 base at J, with 9 bases between the two ends. The CDR3 loop spans 15 amino acids. This CDR3 reads CASSPERVNTGELFF. DNA of the CDR3: TGTGCCAGCTCACCCGAACGGGTGAACACCGGGGAGCTGTTTTTT.

This rearrangement joins TRBV30 to TRBJ2-2; a weak D match, TRBD1 (6 bases). CDR3 size: 11 residues. Germline CDR1 is GTSNPN and CDR2 is SVGIG (reference sequence). The V end lost 8 bases, the J end lost 8 bases, and 12 bases lay between the germline ends. The CDR3 nucleotides read TGTGCCCACCCAGGGGTGGGGGAGCTGTTTTTT. Translating it yields CAHPGVGELFF.

The rearrangement links TRBV5-1 to TRBJ1-1; 8 bases match TRBD1. Germline V lookup: CDR1 SGHRS, CDR2 YFSETQ. The CDR3 totals 16 residues. With 4 bases clipped from V and 0 bases from J, the junction kept 8 bases outside the gene matches. The CDR3 loop reads CASSVGTGVMNTEAFF. DNA of the CDR3: TGCGCCAGCAGCGTCGGGACAGGAGTCATGAACACTGAAGCTTTCTTT.

V and J are TRBV28 and TRBJ1-1; the D is unclear. V was clipped by 8 bases and J by 1 base, with 14 bases between them. The CDR3 totals 14 residues. Germline-derived CDR1 and CDR2 are MDHEN and SYDVKM. CDR3 sequence (DNA): TGTGCCAGCCTAAGATGGGGTGGGAACACTGAAGCTTTCTTT. It translates to CASLRWGGNTEAFF.

The chain has TRBV9 and TRBJ1-5; D call uncertain. Trimming removed 4 bases at V and 3 bases at J, with 14 bases between. Germline CDR1 reads SGDLS; CDR2 reads YYNGEE. The CDR3 loop spans 15 amino acids. The CDR3 sequence is CASSPRGFTNQPQHF. The CDR3, as DNA: TGTGCCAGCAGCCCCCGTGGGTTTACCAATCAGCCCCAGCATTTT.

The chain is built from TRBV5-1 and TRBJ2-2; TRBD2 matches at 8 bases. The CDR3 has 16 residues. The ends lost 4 bases at V and 0 bases at J; junction bases unmatched: 5. The germline V gene encodes CDR1 SGHRS and CDR2 YFSETQ. CDR3 nucleotides: TGCGCCAGCAGCCCCAAGACTAGCGCGAACACCGGGGAGCTGTTTTTT. Its protein product is CASSPKTSANTGELFF.

V and J are TRBV5-4 and TRBJ2-1; D call uncertain. Deletions cut 0 bases from V and 5 bases from J, with 12 bases between. CDR1 and CDR2 (germline): SGHNT, YYREEE (reference sequence). The CDR3 consists of 15 residues. The CDR3 region has the DNA TGTGCCAGCAGCTTGGCGGTAAACCCAGACAATGAGCAGTTCTTC. It is translated as CASSLAVNPDNEQFF. The whole variable domain, remainder taken from reference TRBV5-4 and TRBJ2-1, is ETGVTQSPTHLIKTRGQQVTLRCSSQSGHNTVSWYQQALGQGPQFIFQYYREEENGRGNFPPRFSGLQFPNYSSELNVNALELDDSALYLCASSLAVNPDNEQFFGPGTRLTVL.

This clone came up a few times. The J gene is TRBJ1-4, the V gene TRBV2; unclear D gene. V lost 1 base and J lost 8, with 14 bases in between. There are 15 residues in the CDR3. CDR1 is SNHLY, CDR2 FYNNEI, per germline. The CDR3 reads CASSEGPTRAEKLFF. Here the CDR3 DNA reads TGTGCCAGCAGTGAAGGTCCAACCAGAGCCGAAAAACTGTTTTTT.

This rearrangement joins TRBV2 to TRBJ2-7; TRBD1 might be the D (7 bases). Trimming left V 4 bases short and J 3 bases short, with 16 bases between. CDR1 SNHLY and CDR2 FYNNEI come from the germline V gene. This CDR3 contains 15 residues. CDR3 bases: TGTGCCAGCAGTGGGGCGGCAGGGGGAGGCTACGAGCAGTACTTC. Translation gives CASSGAAGGGYEQYF.

Points on this clone: The sample carries other DNA sequences with the same CDR3. V usage is TRBV11-2 and J usage is TRBJ1-1, with unresolved D. Trimming removed 0 bases at V and 1 base at J, with 6 bases between. This CDR3 spans 14 amino acids. Germline CDR1 reads SGHAT; CDR2 reads FQNNGV. The CDR3 region has the DNA TGTGCCAGCAGCTTAGATCTGGCGAACACTGAAGCTTTCTTT. This gives the protein CASSLDLANTEAFF. The whole variable domain, remainder taken from reference TRBV11-2 and TRBJ1-1, is EAGVAQSPRYKIIEKRQSVAFWCNPISGHATLYWYQQILGQGPKLLIQFQNNGVVDDSQLPKDRFSAERLKGVDSTLKIQPAKLEDSAVYLCASSLDLANTEAFFGQGTRLTVV.